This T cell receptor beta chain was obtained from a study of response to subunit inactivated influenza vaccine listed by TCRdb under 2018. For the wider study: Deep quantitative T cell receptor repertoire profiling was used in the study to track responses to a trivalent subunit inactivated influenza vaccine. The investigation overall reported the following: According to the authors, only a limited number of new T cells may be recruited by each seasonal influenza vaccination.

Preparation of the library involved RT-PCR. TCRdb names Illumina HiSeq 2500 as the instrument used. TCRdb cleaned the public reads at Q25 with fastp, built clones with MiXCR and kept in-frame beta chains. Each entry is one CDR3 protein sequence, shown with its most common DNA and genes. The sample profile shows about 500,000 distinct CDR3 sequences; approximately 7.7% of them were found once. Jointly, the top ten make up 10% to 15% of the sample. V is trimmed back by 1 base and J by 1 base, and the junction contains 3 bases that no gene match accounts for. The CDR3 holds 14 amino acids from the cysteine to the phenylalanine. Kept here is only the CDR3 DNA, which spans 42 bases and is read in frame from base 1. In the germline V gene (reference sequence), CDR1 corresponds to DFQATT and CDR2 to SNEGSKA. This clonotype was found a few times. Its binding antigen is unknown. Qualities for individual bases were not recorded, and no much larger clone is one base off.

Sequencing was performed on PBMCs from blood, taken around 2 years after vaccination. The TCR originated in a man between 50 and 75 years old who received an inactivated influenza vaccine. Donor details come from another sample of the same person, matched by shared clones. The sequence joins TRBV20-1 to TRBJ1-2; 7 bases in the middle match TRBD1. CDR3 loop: CSARGDSGNYGYTF. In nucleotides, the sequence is TGCAGTGCTAGAGGGGACAGCGGTAACTATGGCTACACCTTC.